Listed here are 20 T cell receptor beta chains from one sample, sequenced in a study of blood T cell repertoires in COVID-19. Data came from immunoSEQ multiplex PCR; TCRdb stores just in-frame clones and leaves some out. Among around 130,000 clones listed, roughly 84% were seen once. Material for sequencing was peripheral blood. Receptors were obtained from a man aged 30 to 45 with COVID-19, enrolled during active disease.

The rearrangement joins TRBV6-2 or TRBV6-3 to TRBJ1-5, with 7 bases lining up with TRBD1. The CDR3 contains 14 residues. CDR1 is MNHEY, CDR2 SVGEGT, per germline. V shed 5 bases and J 3 bases; nucleotides not matched to a gene: 4. The CDR3, as DNA: TGTGCCAGCAGTCCGACAGGGCCCAATCAGCCCCAGCATTTT. Its protein is CASSPTGPNQPQHF.

This sequence joins TRBV10-2 and TRBJ1-3; no clear D. Between the trimmed V and J ends, which lost 3 bases and 4 bases, there was a span of 19 bases. This CDR3 contains 17 residues. Per germline, CDR1 WSHSY and CDR2 SAAADI. The chain's CDR3 is CASSDIPSGVYGNTIYF. CDR3 nucleotide sequence: TGCGCCAGCAGTGATATACCCTCCGGGGTATACGGAAACACCATATATTTT.

The chain employs TRBV7-8 and TRBJ2-1, with 9 bases matching TRBD1. Looked up from germline, CDR1 is SGHVS and CDR2 is FQNEAQ. The CDR3 is 14 amino acids. Trimming cost V 4 bases and J 8 bases; bases outside gene matches: 6. The CDR3 region is CASSSGTGIDEQFF. As DNA, the CDR3 is TGTGCCAGCAGCTCCGGGACAGGGATCGATGAGCAGTTCTTC.

This clone has just a few counts. The V gene is TRBV9, the J gene TRBJ2-5; possible D gene TRBD1, 6 bases. Per the germline V gene, CDR1 is SGDLS and CDR2 is YYNGEE. The germline V and J ends were trimmed by 0 bases and 4 bases, with 7 bases remaining between them. This CDR3 has 13 residues. The CDR3 loop is CASSVGGGETQYF. Written as DNA, the CDR3 is TGTGCCAGCAGCGTAGGAGGGGGAGAGACCCAGTACTTC.

Only one count was recorded for this clone. The chain uses TRBV3-1 (or the pseudogene TRBV3-2) and TRBJ2-4; 8 bases agree with TRBD1. This CDR3 comprises 12 residues. The germline gives CDR1 LGHDT, CDR2 YNNKEL (reference sequence). The ends lost 10 bases at V and 8 bases at J; junction bases unmatched: 7. The CDR3 here is CATSDRGYIQYF. The CDR3 DNA reads TGTGCCACCAGTGACAGGGGTTACATTCAGTACTTC.

The chain combines TRBV6-6 with TRBJ2-7; tentative D call: TRBD2 (5 bases). The CDR3 length is 12 residues. Germline V CDR1 and CDR2: MNHNY, SVGAGI (reference sequence). V dropped 10 bases and J dropped 4 bases, with 14 bases sitting between them. This CDR3 is CATTTGEYEQYF. The DNA for the CDR3 is TGTGCCACGACTACTGGGGAGTACGAGCAGTACTTC.

This chain uses TRBV10-3 with TRBJ1-2; 9 bases align to TRBD1. J was trimmed by 6 bases and V by 3 bases; bases with no gene match: 5. Germline CDR1 ENHRY, CDR2 SYGVKD. This CDR3 region has 14 residues. The DNA for the CDR3 is TGTGCCATCAGTGACACAGGGGGCGCGGATGGCTACACCTTC. Protein sequence: CAISDTGGADGYTF.

This clone occurred once. This sequence joins TRBV7-2 and TRBJ2-3; D is unresolved. Trimming took 1 base from V and 1 from J, leaving 9 bases between them. This CDR3 has 15 amino acids. Looked up from germline, CDR1 is SGHTA and CDR2 is FQGNSA. DNA of the CDR3: TGTGCCAGCAGCTTAGGCCACCGGGGCACAGATACGCAGTATTTT. Its protein product is CASSLGHRGTDTQYF.

V usage is TRBV15 and J usage is TRBJ2-5, with D possibly TRBD2 on 6 matching bases. The germline V and J ends were trimmed by 3 bases and 5 bases, with 16 bases remaining between them. Germline CDR1 and CDR2: LNHNV and YYDKDF (reference sequence). The CDR3 is 15 residues long. The CDR3 is CATSRVMAGRETQYF. In DNA, the CDR3 is TGTGCCACCAGCAGGGTAATGGCGGGGAGGGAGACCCAGTACTTC.

The chain joins TRBV30 to TRBJ2-7, with D unclear. CDR1 is GTSNPN and CDR2 is SVGIG in the germline V gene (reference sequence). This CDR3 has 13 amino acids. V gave up 2 bases and J gave up 2 bases, with 10 bases separating them. The CDR3 loop is CAWSFLSPYEQYF. The CDR3 nucleotides are TGTGCCTGGAGTTTTCTATCCCCCTACGAGCAGTACTTC. Combining the CDR3 with reference TRBV30 and TRBJ2-7 gives the whole variable domain SQTIHQWPATLVQPVGSPLSLECTVEGTSNPNLYWYRQAAGRGLQLLFYSVGIGQISSEVPQNLSASRPQDRQFILSSKKLLLSDSGFYLCAWSFLSPYEQYFGPGTRLTVT.

The chain uses TRBV24-1 and TRBJ1-5; D might be TRBD1 (6 bases). Germline V gene data show CDR1 as KGHDR and CDR2 as SFDVKD. The germline V and J ends were trimmed by 6 bases and 0 bases, with 14 bases remaining between them. The CDR3 spans 16 residues. The CDR3 loop reads CATSTGGGYSNQPQHF. CDR3 in DNA: TGTGCCACCAGTACTGGGGGGGGCTATAGCAATCAGCCCCAGCATTTT.

The rearrangement uses TRBV19 and TRBJ1-1, with D unresolved. The CDR3 is 14 residues long. From germline, CDR1 is LNHDA and CDR2 SQIVND (reference sequence). V was trimmed by 1 base and J by 1 base, leaving 7 bases between them. CDR3 sequence (DNA): TGTGCCAGTAGTATAGGGCGGCAGAACACTGAAGCTTTCTTT. Translation: CASSIGRQNTEAFF. Looking up the rest from reference TRBV19 and TRBJ1-1 gives the full variable domain: DGGITQSPKYLFRKEGQNVTLSCEQNLNHDAMYWYRQDPGQGLRLIYYSQIVNDFQKGDIAEGYSVSREKKESFPLTVTSAQKNPTAFYLCASSIGRQNTEAFFGQGTRLTVV.

The genes are TRBV11-2 and TRBJ2-6; 9 positions match TRBD1. The CDR3 spans 17 residues. The germline V gene encodes CDR1 SGHAT and CDR2 FQNNGV. Unmatched junction bases numbered 4, after V lost 3 bases and J lost 1 base. The chain's CDR3 is CASSFGQGRSGANVLTF. CDR3 nucleotides: TGTGCCAGCAGCTTTGGACAGGGGAGGTCTGGGGCCAACGTCCTGACTTTC.

V gene TRBV6-6 combines with J gene TRBJ1-2; the D is unclear. Germline lookup yields CDR1 MNHNY and CDR2 SVGAGI (reference sequence). This CDR3 is 13 amino acids long. V lost 2 bases to trimming and J lost 0 bases, with 4 bases between them. This chain's CDR3 is CASSYTANYGYTF. CDR3 nucleotides: TGTGCCAGCAGTTACACAGCTAACTATGGCTACACCTTC.

The rearrangement links TRBV7-8 to TRBJ1-2; 8 bases map to TRBD1. This CDR3 region has 18 residues. The V segment lost 2 bases and the J segment 4 bases; nucleotides outside the gene matches: 15. Germline V gene lookup returns CDR1 SGHVS and CDR2 FQNEAQ. The CDR3 DNA reads TGTGCCAGCAGCTTATCCTGGACAGGGCCCGATTCGTTCTATGGCTACACCTTC. Protein product: CASSLSWTGPDSFYGYTF.

V gene TRBV4-2 combines with J gene TRBJ2-7; 14 bases fit TRBD2. CDR1 and CDR2 (germline): LGHNA, YNFKEQ. The J segment lost 3 bases and the V segment lost 3 bases, leaving 7 bases of the junction unmatched. This CDR3 contains 17 residues. CDR3 in DNA: TGTGCCAGCAGCCAGGGGACCGGGACTAGCGGGGGCTACGAGCAGTACTTC. Translating it yields CASSQGTGTSGGYEQYF.

The chain is built from TRBV6-6 and TRBJ2-7, with 8 bases that match TRBD1. The ends lost 2 bases at V and 7 bases at J; junction bases unmatched: 13. The CDR3 length is 16 residues. CDR1 and CDR2 (germline): MNHNY, SVGAGI (reference sequence). The CDR3 nucleotides are TGTGCCAGCAGTTACCCACGACAGGGGATCAACGGGGAGCAGTACTTC. Translation gives CASSYPRQGINGEQYF.

The V call is TRBV5-6, the J call TRBJ2-7; 7 bases match TRBD1. The germline CDR1 and CDR2 sequences are SGHDT and YYEEEE. The CDR3 is made up of 14 amino acids. J lost 2 bases, V lost 1 base, and 3 bases had no gene match. The CDR3 loop reads CASSLWGQPYEQYF. Here the CDR3 DNA reads TGTGCCAGCAGCTTGTGGGGACAGCCCTACGAGCAGTACTTC. Full variable domain (outside the CDR3, taken from reference TRBV5-6 and TRBJ2-7): DAGVTQSPTHLIKTRGQQVTLRCSPKSGHDTVSWYQQALGQGPQFIFQYYEEEERQRGNFPDRFSGHQFPNYSSELNVNALLLGDSALYLCASSLWGQPYEQYFGPGTRLTVT.

The chain employs TRBV19 and TRBJ2-5; unclear D gene. Germline V gives CDR1 LNHDA, CDR2 SQIVND (reference sequence). The V gene lost 4 bases and the J gene lost 1 base, with 10 bases spanning the gap. This CDR3 contains 14 residues. The CDR3 region is CASSTGLPQETQYF. CDR3 DNA sequence: TGTGCCAGTAGTACTGGGCTTCCCCAAGAGACCCAGTACTTC.

The chain employs TRBV9 and TRBJ2-3; TRBD2 agrees at 7 bases. The trim removed 3 bases at V and 3 bases at J, leaving 19 bases unmatched. The CDR3 spans 19 residues. Germline CDR1 and CDR2: SGDLS and YYNGEE. For the CDR3, the DNA is TGTGCCAGCAGCGGACCAAGACTAGCTCCCGATCTCGAGACAGATACGCAGTATTTT. It is translated as CASSGPRLAPDLETDTQYF.